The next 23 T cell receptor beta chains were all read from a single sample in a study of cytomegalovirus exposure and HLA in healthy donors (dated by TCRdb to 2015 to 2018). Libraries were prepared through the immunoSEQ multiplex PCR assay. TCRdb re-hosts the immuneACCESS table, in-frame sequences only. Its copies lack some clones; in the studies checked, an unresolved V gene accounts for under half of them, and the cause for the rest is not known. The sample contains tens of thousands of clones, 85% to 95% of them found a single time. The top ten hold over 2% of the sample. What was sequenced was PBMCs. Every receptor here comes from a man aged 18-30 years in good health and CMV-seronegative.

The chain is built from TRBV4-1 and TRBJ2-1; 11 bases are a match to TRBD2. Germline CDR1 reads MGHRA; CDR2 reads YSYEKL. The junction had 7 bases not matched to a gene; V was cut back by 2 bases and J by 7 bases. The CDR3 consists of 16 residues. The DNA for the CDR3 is TGCGCCAGCAGCCAAAAGGAACTAGCGGGAGTTAATGAGCAGTTCTTC. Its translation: CASSQKELAGVNEQFF.

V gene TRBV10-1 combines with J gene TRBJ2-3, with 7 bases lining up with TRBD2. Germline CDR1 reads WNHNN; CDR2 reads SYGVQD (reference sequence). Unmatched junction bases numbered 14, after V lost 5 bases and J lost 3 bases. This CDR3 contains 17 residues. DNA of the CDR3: TGCGCCAGCAGTAGGCCGAAAGGAGCGGGAAGGACAGATACGCAGTATTTT. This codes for CASSRPKGAGRTDTQYF.

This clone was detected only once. As DNA, the CDR3 is TGTGCCAGCAGTGAAGGCCTGATCGGCGGGGAGCTGTTTTTT. It encodes CASSEGLIGGELFF. The gene calls are TRBV6-1 and TRBJ2-2; no clear D. Looked up from germline, CDR1 is MNHNS and CDR2 is SASEGT. This CDR3 comprises 14 residues. V dropped 1 base and J dropped 7 bases, with 10 bases sitting between them.

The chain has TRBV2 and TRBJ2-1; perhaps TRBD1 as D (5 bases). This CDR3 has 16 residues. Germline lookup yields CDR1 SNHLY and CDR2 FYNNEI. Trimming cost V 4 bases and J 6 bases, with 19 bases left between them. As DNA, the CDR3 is TGTGCCAGCAGTGTAGGTCACTCGGGCCAGGGCAATGAGCAGTTCTTC. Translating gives CASSVGHSGQGNEQFF. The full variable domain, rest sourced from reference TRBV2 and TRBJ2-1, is EPEVTQTPSHQVTQMGQEVILRCVPISNHLYFYWYRQILGQKVEFLVSFYNNEISEKSEIFDDQFSVERPDGSNFTLKIRSTKLEDSAMYFCASSVGHSGQGNEQFFGPGTRLTVL.

The chain's CDR3 is CASRGDRGVYEQYF. The CDR3 bases are TGTGCCAGCAGAGGGGACAGGGGGGTCTACGAGCAGTACTTC. The chain couples TRBV2 to TRBJ2-7, with 11 bases lining up with TRBD1. This CDR3 has 14 residues. The V and J ends lost 6 bases and 3 bases, in that order; junction bases with no gene match: 4. Germline V gives CDR1 SNHLY, CDR2 FYNNEI.

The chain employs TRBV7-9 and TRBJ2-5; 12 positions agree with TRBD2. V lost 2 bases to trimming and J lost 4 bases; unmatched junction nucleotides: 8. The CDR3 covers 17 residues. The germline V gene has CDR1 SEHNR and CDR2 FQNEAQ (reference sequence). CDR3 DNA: TGTGCCAGCAGCTTAAATTGGCTAGCGGGAGGGAGAGAGACCCAGTACTTC. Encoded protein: CASSLNWLAGGRETQYF.

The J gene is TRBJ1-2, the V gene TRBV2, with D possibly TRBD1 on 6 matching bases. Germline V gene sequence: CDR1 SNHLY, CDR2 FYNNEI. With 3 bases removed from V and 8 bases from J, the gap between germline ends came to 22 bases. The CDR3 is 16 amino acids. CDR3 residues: CASSEGVLQGFEGYTF. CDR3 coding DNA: TGTGCCAGCAGTGAGGGGGTTTTACAGGGTTTTGAGGGCTACACCTTC.

CDR3 residues: CASSTGTSGSDEQYF. The CDR3 nucleotides are TGTGCCAGCAGCACCGGGACTAGCGGGAGCGACGAGCAGTACTTC. V gene TRBV6-6 combines with J gene TRBJ2-7, with TRBD2 matching over 14 bases. From germline, CDR1 is MNHNY and CDR2 SVGAGI (reference sequence). Trimming took 6 bases from V and 5 from J; bases not matched to a gene: 6. The CDR3 covers 15 residues.

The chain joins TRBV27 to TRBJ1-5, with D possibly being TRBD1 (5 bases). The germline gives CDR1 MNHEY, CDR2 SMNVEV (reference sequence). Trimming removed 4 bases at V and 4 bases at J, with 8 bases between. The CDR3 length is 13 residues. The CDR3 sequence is CASSWKGNQPQHF. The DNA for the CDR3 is TGTGCCAGCAGTTGGAAGGGGAATCAGCCCCAGCATTTT.

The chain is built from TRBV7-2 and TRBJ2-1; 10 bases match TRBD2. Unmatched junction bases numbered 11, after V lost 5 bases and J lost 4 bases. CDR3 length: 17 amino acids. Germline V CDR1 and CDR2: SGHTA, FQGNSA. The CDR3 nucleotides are TGTGCCAGCAGCCCCGGGACTAGCGCTCCATTTTACAATGAGCAGTTCTTC. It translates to CASSPGTSAPFYNEQFF.

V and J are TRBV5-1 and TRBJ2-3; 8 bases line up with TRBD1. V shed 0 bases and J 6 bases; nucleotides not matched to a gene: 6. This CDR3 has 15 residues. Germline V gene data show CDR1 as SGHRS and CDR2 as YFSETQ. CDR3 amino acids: CASSLGQGAADTQYF. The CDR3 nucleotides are TGCGCCAGCAGCTTGGGGCAGGGGGCAGCGGATACGCAGTATTTT. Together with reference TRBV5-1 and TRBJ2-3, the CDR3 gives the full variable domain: KAGVTQTPRYLIKTRGQQVTLSCSPISGHRSVSWYQQTPGQGLQFLFEYFSETQRNKGNFPGRFSGRQFSNSRSEMNVSTLELGDSALYLCASSLGQGAADTQYFGPGTRLTVL.

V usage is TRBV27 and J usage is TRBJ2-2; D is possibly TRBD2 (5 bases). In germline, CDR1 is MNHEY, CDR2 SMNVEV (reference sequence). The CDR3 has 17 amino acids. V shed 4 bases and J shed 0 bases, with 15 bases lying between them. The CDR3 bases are TGTGCCAGCAGTTCCTTCCGCGGACTTGCGAACACCGGGGAGCTGTTTTTT. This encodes CASSSFRGLANTGELFF.

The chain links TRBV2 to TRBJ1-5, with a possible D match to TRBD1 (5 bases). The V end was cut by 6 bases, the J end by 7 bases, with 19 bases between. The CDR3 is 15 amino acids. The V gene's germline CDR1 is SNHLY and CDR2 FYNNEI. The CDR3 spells CASSPAPTVSQPQHF. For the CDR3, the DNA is TGTGCCAGCAGCCCCGCCCCGACAGTTTCCCAGCCCCAGCATTTT.

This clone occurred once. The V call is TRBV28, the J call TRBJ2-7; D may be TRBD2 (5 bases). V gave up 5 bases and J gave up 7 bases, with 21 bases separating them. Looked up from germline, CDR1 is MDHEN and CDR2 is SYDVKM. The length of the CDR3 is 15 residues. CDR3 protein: CASSRSGEIGAEQYF. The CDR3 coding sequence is TGTGCCAGCAGTAGGTCCGGGGAAATCGGAGCGGAGCAGTACTTC. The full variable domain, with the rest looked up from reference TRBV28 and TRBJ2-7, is DVKVTQSSRYLVKRTGEKVFLECVQDMDHENMFWYRQDPGLGLRLIYFSYDVKMKEKGDIPEGYSVSREKKERFSLILESASTNQTSMYLCASSRSGEIGAEQYFGPGTRLTVT.

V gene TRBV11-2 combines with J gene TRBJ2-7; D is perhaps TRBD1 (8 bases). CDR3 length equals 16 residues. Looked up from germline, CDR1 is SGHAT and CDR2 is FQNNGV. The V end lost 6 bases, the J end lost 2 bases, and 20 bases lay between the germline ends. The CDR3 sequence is CASSGNRGGRPYEQYF. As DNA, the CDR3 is TGTGCCAGCAGTGGAAACAGGGGGGGGCGGCCCTACGAGCAGTACTTC. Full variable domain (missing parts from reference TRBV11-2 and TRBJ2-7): EAGVAQSPRYKIIEKRQSVAFWCNPISGHATLYWYQQILGQGPKLLIQFQNNGVVDDSQLPKDRFSAERLKGVDSTLKIQPAKLEDSAVYLCASSGNRGGRPYEQYFGPGTRLTVT.

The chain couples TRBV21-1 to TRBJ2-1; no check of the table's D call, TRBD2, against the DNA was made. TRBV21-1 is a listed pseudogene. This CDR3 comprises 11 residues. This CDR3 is CARDPRNEQFF. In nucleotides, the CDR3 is TGTGCCAGGGATCCTAGGAATGAGCAGTTCTTC.

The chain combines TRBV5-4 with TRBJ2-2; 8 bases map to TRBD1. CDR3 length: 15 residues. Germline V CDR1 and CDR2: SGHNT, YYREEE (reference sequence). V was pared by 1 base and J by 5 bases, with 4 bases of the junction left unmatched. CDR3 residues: CASSLQGAATGELFF. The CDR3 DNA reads TGTGCCAGCAGCTTGCAGGGGGCGGCAACCGGGGAGCTGTTTTTT.

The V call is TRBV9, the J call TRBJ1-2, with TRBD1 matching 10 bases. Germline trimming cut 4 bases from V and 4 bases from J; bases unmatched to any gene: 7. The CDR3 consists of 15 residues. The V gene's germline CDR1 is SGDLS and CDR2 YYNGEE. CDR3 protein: CASSNRDRGSYGYTF. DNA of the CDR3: TGTGCCAGCAGCAACCGGGACAGGGGTTCCTATGGCTACACCTTC.

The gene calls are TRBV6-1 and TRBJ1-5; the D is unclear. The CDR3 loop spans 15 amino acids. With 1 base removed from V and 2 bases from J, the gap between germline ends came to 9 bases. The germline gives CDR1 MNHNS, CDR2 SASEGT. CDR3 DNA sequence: TGTGCCAGCAGTGAAGGAGTTACTCGCAATCAGCCCCAGCATTTT. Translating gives CASSEGVTRNQPQHF.

DNA for the CDR3: TGTGCCAGCAGCCAGGGACAGACCTACGAGCAGTACTTC. Translating gives CASSQGQTYEQYF. The chain employs TRBV7-9 and TRBJ2-7, with TRBD1 matching 7 bases. CDR1 and CDR2 from the germline V gene are SEHNR and FQNEAQ (reference sequence). V gave up 5 bases and J gave up 2 bases; unmatched junction bases: 3. The CDR3 has 13 residues.

For the CDR3, the DNA is TGTGCCAGCCACGGCAGGGTTACTGAAGCTTTCTTT. Translating it yields CASHGRVTEAFF. V and J are TRBV6-1 and TRBJ1-1, with D possibly being TRBD1 (5 bases). This CDR3 is built from 12 residues. V lost 8 bases, J lost 5 bases, and 12 bases lay in between. Germline CDR1 is MNHNS and CDR2 is SASEGT.

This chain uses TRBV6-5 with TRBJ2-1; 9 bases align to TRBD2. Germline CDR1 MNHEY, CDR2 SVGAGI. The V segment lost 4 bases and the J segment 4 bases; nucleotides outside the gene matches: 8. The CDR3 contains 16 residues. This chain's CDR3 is CASSSPLAGGYNEQFF. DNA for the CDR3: TGTGCCAGCAGTTCGCCACTAGCGGGCGGGTACAATGAGCAGTTCTTC.

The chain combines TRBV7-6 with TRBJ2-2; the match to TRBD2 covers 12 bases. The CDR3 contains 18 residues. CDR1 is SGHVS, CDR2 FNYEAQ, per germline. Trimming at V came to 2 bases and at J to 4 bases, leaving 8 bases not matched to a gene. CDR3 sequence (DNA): TGTGCCAGCAGCTTACTAGCGGGAGGGCCCTCGGGCACCGGGGAGCTGTTTTTT. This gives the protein CASSLLAGGPSGTGELFF.